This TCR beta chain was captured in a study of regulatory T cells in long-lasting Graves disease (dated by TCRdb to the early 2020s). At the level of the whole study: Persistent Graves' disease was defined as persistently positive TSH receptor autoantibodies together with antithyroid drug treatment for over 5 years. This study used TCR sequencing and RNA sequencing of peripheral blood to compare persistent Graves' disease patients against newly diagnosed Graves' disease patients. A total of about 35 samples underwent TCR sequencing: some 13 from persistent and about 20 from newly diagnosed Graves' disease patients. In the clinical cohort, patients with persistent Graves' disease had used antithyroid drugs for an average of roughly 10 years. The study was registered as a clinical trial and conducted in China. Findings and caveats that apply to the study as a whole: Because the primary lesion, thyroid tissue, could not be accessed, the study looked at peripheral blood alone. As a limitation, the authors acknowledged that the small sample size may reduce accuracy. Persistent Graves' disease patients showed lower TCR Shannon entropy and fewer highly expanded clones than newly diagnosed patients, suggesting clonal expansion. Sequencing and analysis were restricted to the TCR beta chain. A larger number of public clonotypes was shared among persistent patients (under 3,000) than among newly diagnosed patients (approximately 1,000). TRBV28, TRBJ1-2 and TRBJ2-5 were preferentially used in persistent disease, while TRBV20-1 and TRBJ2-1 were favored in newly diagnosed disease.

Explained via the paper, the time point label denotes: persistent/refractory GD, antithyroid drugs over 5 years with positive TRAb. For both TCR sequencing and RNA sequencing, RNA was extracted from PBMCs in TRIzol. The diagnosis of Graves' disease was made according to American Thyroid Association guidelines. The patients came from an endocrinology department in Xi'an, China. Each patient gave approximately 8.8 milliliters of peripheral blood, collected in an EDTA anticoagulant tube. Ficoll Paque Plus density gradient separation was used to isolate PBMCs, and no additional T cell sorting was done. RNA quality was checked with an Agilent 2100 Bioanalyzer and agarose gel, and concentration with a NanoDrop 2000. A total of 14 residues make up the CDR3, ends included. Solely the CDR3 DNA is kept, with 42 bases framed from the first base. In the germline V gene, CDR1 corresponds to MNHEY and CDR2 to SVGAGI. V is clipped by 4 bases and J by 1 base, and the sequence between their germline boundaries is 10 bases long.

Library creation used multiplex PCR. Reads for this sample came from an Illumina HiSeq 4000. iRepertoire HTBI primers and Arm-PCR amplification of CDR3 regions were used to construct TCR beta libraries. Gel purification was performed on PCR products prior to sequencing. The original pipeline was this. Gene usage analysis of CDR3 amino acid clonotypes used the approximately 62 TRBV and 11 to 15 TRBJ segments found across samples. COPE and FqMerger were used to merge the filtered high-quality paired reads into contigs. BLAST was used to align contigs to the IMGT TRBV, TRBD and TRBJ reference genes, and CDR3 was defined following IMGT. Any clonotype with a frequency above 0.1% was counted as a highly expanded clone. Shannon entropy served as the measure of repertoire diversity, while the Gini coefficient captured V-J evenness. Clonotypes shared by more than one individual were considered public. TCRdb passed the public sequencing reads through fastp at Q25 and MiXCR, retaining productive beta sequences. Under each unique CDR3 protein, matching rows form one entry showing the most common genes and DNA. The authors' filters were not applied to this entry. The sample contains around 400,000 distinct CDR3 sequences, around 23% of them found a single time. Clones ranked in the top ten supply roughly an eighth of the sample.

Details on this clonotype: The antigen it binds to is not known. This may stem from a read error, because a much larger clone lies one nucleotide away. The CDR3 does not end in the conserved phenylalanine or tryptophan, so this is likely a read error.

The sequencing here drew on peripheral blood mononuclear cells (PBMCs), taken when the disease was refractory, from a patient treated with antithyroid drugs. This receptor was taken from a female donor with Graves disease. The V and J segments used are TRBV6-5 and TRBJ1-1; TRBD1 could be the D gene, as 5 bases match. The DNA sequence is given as TGTGCCAGCAGTTTGGGACCGAGGAACACTGAAGCTTTCCTT. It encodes CASSLGPRNTEAFL.